This T cell receptor beta chain was profiled in a study of blood T cell repertoires in COVID-19 (dated by TCRdb to the early 2020s). With regard to the full study: The collaborator samples originated in the United States, Italy and Spain and spanned the acute and convalescent phases of COVID-19. The prospective study material was composed of cDNA or gDNA derived from T cells, B-cell-depleted T cells, or PBMCs. Subjects who had been exposed to COVID-19, were actively infected with it, or had recovered from it provided the deeply sampled blood TCRbeta repertoires that made up the dataset. The repertoires were made available in a free public database intended to serve as a resource for research on the immune response to SARS-CoV-2. The samples were drawn from the first 160 participants of the ongoing ImmuneRACE study and from about 1,200 subjects provided by 6 global collaborators. Nearly every sample came with metadata listing a de-identified subject ID, COVID-19 status, age in years and sex. Where HLA class I and class II types were available, the types were taken from metadata supplied by the sample provider, not from assay-based typing. The paper as a whole reports these results and caveats: The amount of clinical and demographic metadata varied by source and participant and was provided uncurated.

CDR1 and CDR2 (WNHNN, SYGVQD) derive from the germline V gene (reference sequence). The trim is 6 bases for V and 8 bases for J, with a gap of 20 bases between the germline ends. The CDR3 sequence holds 15 residues, the cysteine and phenylalanine included. Left in the record is the CDR3 DNA by itself, 45 bases read in frame from the first base. In the prospective study, participants were 18 to 89 years old, resided in about 25 geographic areas of the United States, and were enrolled through a virtual design. Cohort assignment in the prospective study relied on participant-reported clinical history from a screening survey and a study questionnaire. A participant counted as exposed if, within 2 weeks of entering the study, that participant had been in contact with someone who had a PCR-confirmed or clinician-diagnosed COVID-19 case. Mobile phlebotomists in the prospective study collected whole blood, serum and a nasopharyngeal or oropharyngeal swab from every participant. Over an approximately 2-month period, participants in the prospective study had the option of providing additional blood draws and questionnaires. Before DNA extraction, blood samples from the prospective study were shipped at room temperature or frozen.

The immunoSEQ Assay, a bias-controlled multiplex PCR, was used to amplify TCRbeta CDR3 regions from genomic DNA. In the original analysis: The number of nucleated cells in each sample was estimated by amplification of reference gene primers within the assay. Sequence reads were collapsed and filtered to measure the absolute abundance of every unique TCRbeta CDR3 rearrangement. Productive Simpson clonality was computed per sample as the square root of Simpson's diversity index over productive rearrangements. In TCRdb, the immuneACCESS table is reduced to in-frame sequences with V and J assigned. These tables do not hold every clone; where another copy was compared, an unresolved V gene accounts for under half, and the others remain unexplained. That table supplies the V and J calls and clone size; D and trimming were determined from the DNA. Across this sample there are about 430,000 clones, with approximately 90% seen only once. The biggest ten clones account for 1.4% of the sample.

With regard to this clone: Its antigen target is currently unknown. No much larger clone is present one base from it, and per-base qualities are unavailable.

Rearrangement joined TRBV10-1 to TRBJ2-1; a tentative D call is TRBD2 (6 bases match). This receptor was obtained from a woman younger than 35 who had been exposed to COVID-19. Sequenced: PBMCs or T cells enriched from blood (not recorded which). The DNA sequence reads TGCGCCAGCAGCCTTCGGGGTAGCGGTAGGTATGAGCAGTTCTTC. Its coded protein is CASSLRGSGRYEQFF.